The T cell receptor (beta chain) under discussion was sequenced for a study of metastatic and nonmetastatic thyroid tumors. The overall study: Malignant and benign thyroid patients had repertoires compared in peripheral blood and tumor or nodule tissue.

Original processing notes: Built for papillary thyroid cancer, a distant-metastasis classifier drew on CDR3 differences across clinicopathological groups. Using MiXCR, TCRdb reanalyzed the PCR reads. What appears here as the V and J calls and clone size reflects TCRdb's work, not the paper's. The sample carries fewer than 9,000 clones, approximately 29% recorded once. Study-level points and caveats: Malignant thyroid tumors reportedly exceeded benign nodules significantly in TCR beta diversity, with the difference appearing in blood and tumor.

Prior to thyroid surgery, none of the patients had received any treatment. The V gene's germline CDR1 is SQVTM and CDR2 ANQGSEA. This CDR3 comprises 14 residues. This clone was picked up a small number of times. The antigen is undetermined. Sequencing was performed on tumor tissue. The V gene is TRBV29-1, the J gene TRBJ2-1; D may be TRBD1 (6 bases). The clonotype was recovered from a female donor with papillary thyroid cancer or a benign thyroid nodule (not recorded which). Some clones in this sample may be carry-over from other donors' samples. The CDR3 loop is CTIKGDQPYNEQFF. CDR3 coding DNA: TGCACCATAAAGGGGGACCAACCTTACAATGAGCAGTTCTTC.